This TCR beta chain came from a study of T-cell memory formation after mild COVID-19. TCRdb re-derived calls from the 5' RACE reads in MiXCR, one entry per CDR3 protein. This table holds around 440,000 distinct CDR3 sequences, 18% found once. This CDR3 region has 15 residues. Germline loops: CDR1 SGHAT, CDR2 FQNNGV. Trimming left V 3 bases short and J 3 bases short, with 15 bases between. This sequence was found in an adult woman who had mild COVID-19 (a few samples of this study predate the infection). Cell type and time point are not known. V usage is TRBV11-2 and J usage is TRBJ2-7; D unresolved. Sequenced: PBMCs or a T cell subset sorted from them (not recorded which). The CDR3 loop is CASSFSDSRHYEQYF. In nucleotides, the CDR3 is TGTGCCAGCAGCTTTTCCGACTCGAGACACTACGAGCAGTACTTC.